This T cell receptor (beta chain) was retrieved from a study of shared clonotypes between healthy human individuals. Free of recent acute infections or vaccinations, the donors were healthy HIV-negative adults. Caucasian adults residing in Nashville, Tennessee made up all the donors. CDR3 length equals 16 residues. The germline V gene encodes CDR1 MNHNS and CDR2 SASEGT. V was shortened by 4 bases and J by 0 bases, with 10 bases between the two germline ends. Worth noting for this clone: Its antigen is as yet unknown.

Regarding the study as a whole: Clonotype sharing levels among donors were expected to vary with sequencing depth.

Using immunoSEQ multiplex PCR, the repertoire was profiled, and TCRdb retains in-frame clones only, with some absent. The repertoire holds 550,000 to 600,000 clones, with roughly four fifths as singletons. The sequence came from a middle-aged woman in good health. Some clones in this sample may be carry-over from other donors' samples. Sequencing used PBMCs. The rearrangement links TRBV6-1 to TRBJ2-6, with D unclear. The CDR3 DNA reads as TGTGCCAGCAGTGCCTTAGTCCTCTCTGGGGCCAACGTCCTGACTTTC. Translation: CASSALVLSGANVLTF.